A single sample is the source of the 23 T cell receptor beta chains below, sequenced in a study of blood T cell repertoires in COVID-19. This table comes from immunoSEQ multiplex PCR, and its TCRdb copy is limited to in-frame clones, with some not included. This repertoire shows around 130,000 clones, 65% to 85% found once; its top ten account for over 3%. The specimen was PBMCs or T cells enriched from blood (not recorded which). The receptors shown here come from a woman in her twenties or thirties who had recovered from COVID-19.

V is TRBV10-2 and J is TRBJ1-2; D gene ambiguous. The germline V gene has CDR1 WSHSY and CDR2 SAAADI. The CDR3 runs 16 residues. V lost 3 bases and J 4 bases, leaving 18 bases between the germline ends. The CDR3 bases are TGCGCCAGCAGTGATTGGAACAGCCTTTCCCCCTATGGCTACACCTTC. Encoded protein: CASSDWNSLSPYGYTF.

This sequence joins TRBV9 and TRBJ1-2; TRBD1 matches 11 bases. The J segment lost 3 bases and the V segment lost 7 bases, leaving 11 bases of the junction unmatched. This CDR3 is built from 16 residues. Germline-derived CDR1 and CDR2 are SGDLS and YYNGEE. The CDR3 loop reads CASGSNPGQGDYGYTF. CDR3 in DNA: TGTGCCAGCGGATCTAACCCGGGACAGGGGGACTATGGCTACACCTTC.

V usage is TRBV7-2 and J usage is TRBJ2-2; D is unclear. Between the trimmed V and J ends, which lost 1 base and 4 bases, there was a span of 16 bases. The CDR3 sequence is 17 residues long. Germline CDR1 is SGHTA and CDR2 is FQGNSA. The CDR3: CASSLDPYRSRTGELFF. In DNA, the CDR3 is TGTGCCAGCAGCTTAGACCCTTACAGAAGCCGCACCGGGGAGCTGTTTTTT. The variable domain in full, with the rest retrieved from reference TRBV7-2 and TRBJ2-2, is GAGVSQSPSNKVTEKGKDVELRCDPISGHTALYWYRQSLGQGLEFLIYFQGNSAPDKSGLPSDRFSAERTGGSVSTLTIQRTQQEDSAVYLCASSLDPYRSRTGELFFGEGSRLTVL.

Only one count was recorded for this clone. The V call is TRBV30, the J call TRBJ1-1; D is perhaps TRBD1 (5 bases). Germline V CDR1 and CDR2: GTSNPN, SVGIG (reference sequence). With 0 bases removed from V and 7 bases from J, the gap between germline ends came to 15 bases. The CDR3 covers 14 residues. CDR3 DNA: TGTGCCTGGAGTGTTTTTGGCGGGGGAGGTGAAGCTTTCTTT. Translation gives CAWSVFGGGGEAFF. Full variable domain (remainder filled in from reference TRBV30 and TRBJ1-1): SQTIHQWPATLVQPVGSPLSLECTVEGTSNPNLYWYRQAAGRGLQLLFYSVGIGQISSEVPQNLSASRPQDRQFILSSKKLLLSDSGFYLCAWSVFGGGGEAFFGQGTRLTVV.

The J gene is TRBJ1-5, the V gene TRBV28; 8 bases fit TRBD1. The CDR3 has 13 amino acids. J was trimmed by 3 bases and V by 7 bases; bases with no gene match: 2. CDR1 is MDHEN, CDR2 SYDVKM, per germline. CDR3 in DNA: TGTGCCAGCACGACAGGGGACAATCAGCCCCAGCATTTT. Its translation: CASTTGDNQPQHF. Drawing the rest from reference TRBV28 and TRBJ1-5, the complete variable domain is DVKVTQSSRYLVKRTGEKVFLECVQDMDHENMFWYRQDPGLGLRLIYFSYDVKMKEKGDIPEGYSVSREKKERFSLILESASTNQTSMYLCASTTGDNQPQHFGDGTRLSIL.

This chain links TRBV21-1 with TRBJ2-1; the table names TRBD1, a call not compared with the DNA. TRBV21-1 is annotated as a pseudogene. There are 15 residues in the CDR3. The CDR3 DNA reads as TGTGCCAGCAAACGGACAGGGAGGGTCCACAATGAGCAGTTCTTC. This codes for CASKRTGRVHNEQFF.

The chain employs TRBV2 and TRBJ2-1; 9 bases are shared with TRBD2. The CDR3 spans 15 residues. J lost 5 bases, V lost 6 bases, and 8 bases had no gene match. The germline CDR1 and CDR2 sequences are SNHLY and FYNNEI. The chain's CDR3 is CASRPLAGHDNEQFF. For the CDR3, the DNA is TGTGCCAGCAGACCGCTAGCGGGACACGACAATGAGCAGTTCTTC.

This sequence joins TRBV9 and TRBJ1-3, with a tentative D call TRBD1 (5 bases). CDR1 and CDR2 (germline): SGDLS, YYNGEE. V gave up 0 bases and J gave up 4 bases, with 11 bases separating them. This CDR3 contains 15 residues. The CDR3 sequence: CASSVGGLGGNTIYF. The CDR3 region has the DNA TGTGCCAGCAGCGTAGGGGGACTGGGCGGAAACACCATATATTTT.

The chain links TRBV5-1 to TRBJ1-5; TRBD1 is a possible D gene (5 bases). V lost 0 bases, J lost 6 bases, and 7 bases lay in between. The length of the CDR3 is 13 residues. The germline V gene has CDR1 SGHRS and CDR2 YFSETQ. CDR3 region: CASSLAGGQPQHF. CDR3 nucleotide sequence: TGCGCCAGCAGCTTGGCCGGGGGTCAGCCCCAGCATTTT.

The chain joins TRBV9 to TRBJ2-5; D uncertain. CDR1 and CDR2 from the germline V gene are SGDLS and YYNGEE. The CDR3 sequence is 12 residues long. The V and J ends lost 0 bases and 6 bases respectively, with 6 bases between them. CDR3 DNA sequence: TGTGCCAGCAGCGTAGACTCGCAGACCCAGTACTTC. As protein: CASSVDSQTQYF.

This chain links TRBV2 with TRBJ2-5; perhaps TRBD2 as D (7 bases). V was shortened by 8 bases and J by 6 bases, with 13 bases between the two germline ends. Germline loops: CDR1 SNHLY, CDR2 FYNNEI. This CDR3 has 12 amino acids. CDR3 residues: CASGGDTKTQYF. DNA of the CDR3: TGTGCCAGCGGGGGGGACACGAAGACCCAGTACTTC.

CDR3 in DNA: TGCGCCAGCAGCTCACAGGGTTATGAGCAGTTCTTC. Translated, it gives CASSSQGYEQFF. The chain employs TRBV5-1 and TRBJ2-1, with D possibly matching TRBD1 (6 bases). This CDR3 is 12 amino acids long. CDR1 and CDR2 from the germline V gene are SGHRS and YFSETQ. The V end was cut by 3 bases, the J end by 8 bases, with 9 bases between.

The CDR3 protein is CASSSEDNEQFF. The CDR3 bases are TGTGCCAGCAGTTCGGAGGACAATGAGCAGTTCTTC. The genes are TRBV27 and TRBJ2-1; D possibly corresponds to TRBD2 (5 bases). From germline, CDR1 is MNHEY and CDR2 SMNVEV (reference sequence). The V and J ends lost 4 bases and 5 bases respectively, with 6 bases between them. The CDR3 has 12 residues.

This clone was found a few times. The gene calls are TRBV21-1 and TRBJ1-5; the table's D call, TRBD1, has no DNA check behind it. TRBV21-1 is designated a pseudogene. CDR3 length: 17 residues. This CDR3 is CASNPDRFPYSNQPQHF. In DNA, the CDR3 is TGTGCCAGCAACCCGGACAGATTCCCCTATAGCAATCAGCCCCAGCATTTT.

The chain couples TRBV9 to TRBJ2-1, with D tentatively TRBD2 (5 bases). The V and J ends lost 4 bases and 0 bases respectively, with 11 bases between them. CDR1 SGDLS and CDR2 YYNGEE come from the germline V gene. CDR3 length: 15 amino acids. The CDR3 DNA reads TGTGCCAGCAGCCCGAGGGTGAGCTCCTACAATGAGCAGTTCTTC. Its translation is CASSPRVSSYNEQFF.

The V gene is TRBV7-3, the J gene TRBJ2-3; TRBD2 matches at 10 bases. Germline CDR1 is SGHTA and CDR2 is FQGTGA. Unmatched junction bases numbered 3, after V lost 5 bases and J lost 4 bases. The CDR3 has 14 amino acids. CDR3 bases: TGTGCCAGCAGCCCCAGCGGGAGGGCAGATACGCAGTATTTT. It codes for CASSPSGRADTQYF. The variable domain in full, with the rest retrieved from reference TRBV7-3 and TRBJ2-3, is GAGVSQTPSNKVTEKGKYVELRCDPISGHTALYWYRQSLGQGPEFLIYFQGTGAADDSGLPNDRFFAVRPEGSVSTLKIQRTERGDSAVYLCASSPSGRADTQYFGPGTRLTVL.

The CDR3 sequence is CASSPAGADTGELFF. The CDR3 bases are TGTGCCAGCTCACCGGCGGGGGCGGACACCGGGGAGCTGTTTTTT. This chain uses TRBV18 with TRBJ2-2; tentative D call: TRBD2 (7 bases). CDR3 length: 15 residues. V lost 3 bases and J lost 3, with 11 bases in between. The germline CDR1 and CDR2 sequences are KGHSH and LQKENI.

This chain links TRBV2 with TRBJ1-2, with a tentative D call TRBD1 (5 bases). The germline V gene has CDR1 SNHLY and CDR2 FYNNEI. CDR3 length equals 14 residues. Trimming stripped 8 bases from V and 2 bases from J, with 15 bases between. The CDR3 bases are TGTGCCAGCCCCGAACGGGGGGGGAACTATGGCTACACCTTC. It translates to CASPERGGNYGYTF. The full variable domain, in which reference TRBV2 and TRBJ1-2 provide the parts outside the CDR3, is EPEVTQTPSHQVTQMGQEVILRCVPISNHLYFYWYRQILGQKVEFLVSFYNNEISEKSEIFDDQFSVERPDGSNFTLKIRSTKLEDSAMYFCASPERGGNYGYTFGSGTRLTVV.

This rearrangement joins TRBV7-9 to TRBJ2-7; TRBD2 agrees at 13 bases. The V and J ends lost 5 bases and 12 bases, in that order; junction bases with no gene match: 13. This CDR3 comprises 15 residues. CDR1 is SEHNR, CDR2 FQNEAQ, per germline (reference sequence). CDR3 DNA: TGTGCCAGCAGCCGCCGGACGACTAGCGGGGGGTCTCTGTACTTC. Protein sequence: CASSRRTTSGGSLYF.

The rearrangement uses TRBV19 and TRBJ2-7; 10 bases are a match to TRBD2. Per germline, CDR1 LNHDA and CDR2 SQIVND (reference sequence). The V and J ends lost 3 bases and 5 bases, in that order; junction bases with no gene match: 7. The CDR3 consists of 15 residues. CDR3: CASSILLAGDNEQYF. The CDR3, as DNA: TGTGCCAGTAGTATCCTCCTAGCGGGAGACAACGAGCAGTACTTC.

The CDR3 loop is CASSQGLAGAEQFF. CDR3 DNA sequence: TGCGCCAGCAGCCAGGGACTAGCGGGAGCAGAGCAGTTCTTC. This chain links TRBV4-3 with TRBJ2-1; 14 nucleotides line up with TRBD2. This CDR3 has 14 amino acids. Germline lookup yields CDR1 LGHNA and CDR2 YSLEER. V gave up 3 bases and J gave up 10 bases; unmatched junction bases: 2.

This clone was counted a few times. The chain couples TRBV7-2 to TRBJ1-2; D is unresolved. The CDR3 has 13 amino acids. V was trimmed by 1 base and J by 4 bases, leaving 7 bases between them. Germline V gives CDR1 SGHTA, CDR2 FQGNSA. CDR3: CASSLGAPYGYTF. The CDR3 DNA is TGTGCCAGCAGCTTAGGAGCCCCCTATGGCTACACCTTC.

V gene TRBV6-2 or TRBV6-3 combines with J gene TRBJ2-1; 9 bases line up with TRBD2. The CDR3 has 18 residues. The germline V gene encodes CDR1 MNHEY and CDR2 SVGEGT. V dropped 2 bases and J dropped 7; count of bases not matched to a gene: 15. The CDR3 sequence is CASSYRMNSGRTGNEQFF. CDR3 nucleotide sequence: TGTGCCAGCAGTTACCGGATGAATAGCGGGAGAACGGGAAATGAGCAGTTCTTC.